This T cell receptor beta chain emerged from a study of cytomegalovirus exposure and HLA in healthy donors. Of note for this clone: One end of the junction is discordant with germline, which a read error may explain.

13 Jbeta primers and 60 Vbeta primers were used for the PCR. Some clones are missing from TCRdb's copy, which holds only in-frame ones; the method was immunoSEQ multiplex PCR. The sample contains around 130,000 clones, about 74% of which appear only once. CDR1 MGHDK and CDR2 SYGVNS come from the germline V gene. This CDR3 contains 13 residues. The TCR originated in a woman between 50 and 59 years old in good health and CMV-seropositive. The sequenced sample consisted of PBMCs. The chain couples TRBV25-1 to TRBJ1-2; perhaps TRBD1 as D (5 bases). The CDR3: CASSEWGSYGYPF. The DNA for the CDR3 is TGTGCCAGCAGTGAATGGGGCAGCTATGGCTACCCCTTC.